This T cell receptor beta chain was identified during a study of OX40 agonist ivuxolimab in advanced cancers. On the study more broadly: An anti-OX40 (CD134) antibody with agonistic activity, ivuxolimab, was administered to patients. Study results and caveats: Compared with CD4+, CD8+ T cells on average had more expanded clones. Clonal expansion from baseline to week 6 occurred in both CD4+ and CD8+ T cells.

Clones were read by immunoSEQ multiplex PCR, and TCRdb kept only the in-frame ones, dropping some. The data contain some 39,000 clones, 70% to 90% of them seen just once; the ten biggest clones take up less than 15%. Concerning this clone: Its antigen is not identified.

Germline-derived CDR1 and CDR2 are SQVTM and ANQGSEA. The CDR3 has 14 residues. V dropped 7 bases and J dropped 0 bases, with 14 bases sitting between them. Here the sequenced sample was CD4+ or CD8+ T cells sorted from blood, taken in a trial of the OX40 agonist ivuxolimab. The rearrangement uses TRBV29-1 and TRBJ2-3, with TRBD1 as a possible D gene (6 bases). This TCR came from an adult with an advanced solid tumor such as melanoma, head and neck, liver or kidney cancer. CDR3 sequence (DNA): TGCAGCGGCCAGGGGATCTCTAGCACAGATACGCAGTATTTT. Encoded protein: CSGQGISSTDTQYF.